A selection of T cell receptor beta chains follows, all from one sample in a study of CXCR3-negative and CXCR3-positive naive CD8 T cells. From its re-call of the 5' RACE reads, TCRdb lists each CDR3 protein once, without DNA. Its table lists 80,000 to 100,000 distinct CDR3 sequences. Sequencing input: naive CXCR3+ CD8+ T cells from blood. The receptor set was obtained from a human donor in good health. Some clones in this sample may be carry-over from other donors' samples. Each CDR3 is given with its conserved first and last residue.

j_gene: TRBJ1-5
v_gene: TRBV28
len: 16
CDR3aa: CASSFDGGRLDRPQHF

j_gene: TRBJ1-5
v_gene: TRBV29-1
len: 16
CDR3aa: CSVEMESWGCNQPQHF

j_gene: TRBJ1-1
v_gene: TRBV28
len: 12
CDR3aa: CASSPGQDEALF

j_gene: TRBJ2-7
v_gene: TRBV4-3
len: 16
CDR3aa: CASSQDSGFGSYEQYF

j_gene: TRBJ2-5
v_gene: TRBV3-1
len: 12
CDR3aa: CASSRGIGTQYF

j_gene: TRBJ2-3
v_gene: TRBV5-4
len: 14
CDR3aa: CASSLVVAGDTQYF

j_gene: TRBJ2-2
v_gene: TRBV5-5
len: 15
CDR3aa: CASSLMVVSTGELFF

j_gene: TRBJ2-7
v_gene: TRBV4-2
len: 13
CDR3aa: CASSQEPGYEQYF

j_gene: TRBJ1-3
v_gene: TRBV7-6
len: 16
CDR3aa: CASSLSGTGIGNTIYF

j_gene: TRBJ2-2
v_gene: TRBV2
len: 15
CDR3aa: CAKRRTPGNTGELFF

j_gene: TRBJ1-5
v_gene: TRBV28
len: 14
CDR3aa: CASSPQGKWQPQHF

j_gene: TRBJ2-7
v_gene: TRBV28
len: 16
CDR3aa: CASSFYGTVISYEQYF

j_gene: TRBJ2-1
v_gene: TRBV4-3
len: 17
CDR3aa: CASSPGTSGRSYNEQFF